Below, 15 T cell receptor beta chains from the same sample are listed, as sequenced in a study of monozygotic twins with inflammatory bowel disease. TCRdb re-called the 5' RACE reads and gives one entry per CDR3 protein, without DNA. Its table lists fewer than 200,000 distinct CDR3 sequences. Material: blood. The origin of the receptors is a human donor with ulcerative colitis or Crohn's disease, or a healthy co-twin of an affected twin (not recorded which).

The chain uses TRBV7-3 and TRBJ2-5. CDR3 length equals 13 residues. Germline V gene lookup returns CDR1 SGHTA and CDR2 FQGTGA. CDR3 amino acids: CASRSPEEETQYF. Full variable domain (rest looked up from reference TRBV7-3 and TRBJ2-5): GAGVSQTPSNKVTEKGKYVELRCDPISGHTALYWYRQSLGQGPEFLIYFQGTGAADDSGLPNDRFFAVRPEGSVSTLKIQRTERGDSAVYLCASRSPEEETQYFGPGTRLLVL.

V gene TRBV20-1 combines with J gene TRBJ1-5. Germline lookup yields CDR1 DFQATT and CDR2 SNEGSKA (reference sequence). There are 15 residues in the CDR3. The CDR3 sequence: CSASAGLVHNQPQHF.

The CDR3 loop reads CAWSPGEDTGELFF. The chain links TRBV30 to TRBJ2-2; TCRdb proposes TRBD1, but this gene call is untestable without DNA. There are 14 residues in the CDR3. The germline CDR1 and CDR2 sequences are GTSNPN and SVGIG (reference sequence).

The V call is TRBV18, the J call TRBJ2-2; the D call of TRBD2 rests on TCRdb alone, since no DNA is present to check it. This CDR3 comprises 13 residues. Germline values: CDR1 KGHSH, CDR2 LQKENI. The CDR3 loop is CASSESGTGELFF.

The J gene is TRBJ2-2, the V gene TRBV5-1. The CDR3 runs to 15 residues. Germline CDR1 reads SGHRS; CDR2 reads YFSETQ. Here the CDR3 reads CASSLGQKGTGELFF.

The CDR3 protein is CASGQGSGTDTQYF. The chain employs TRBV12-5 and TRBJ2-3; TCRdb's D call, TRBD1, is unchecked because there is no DNA. CDR1 and CDR2 (germline): LGHNT, FRNRAP. This CDR3 spans 14 amino acids.

The rearrangement links TRBV9 to TRBJ2-3; TCRdb's D gene call, TRBD1, goes unchecked for lack of DNA. The germline CDR1 and CDR2 sequences are SGDLS and YYNGEE. The CDR3 length is 15 residues. CDR3 in amino acids: CASSRGQLSTDTQYF.

This sequence joins TRBV20-1 and TRBJ1-6; TCRdb reports TRBD1, a call that lacks DNA to check it against. CDR3 length: 17 residues. In germline, CDR1 is DFQATT, CDR2 SNEGSKA (reference sequence). CDR3 residues: CSASSLGDSDYNSPLHF.

V gene TRBV5-1 combines with J gene TRBJ2-2. The V gene's germline CDR1 is SGHRS and CDR2 YFSETQ. There are 15 residues in the CDR3. The CDR3 spells CASSLGQTDTGELFF.

The chain joins TRBV11-2 to TRBJ1-1. Germline V CDR1 and CDR2: SGHAT, FQNNGV. CDR3 length equals 13 residues. CDR3 sequence reads: CASRRYGNTEAFF.

The rearrangement links TRBV5-4 to TRBJ1-1; without DNA, the TCRdb call of TRBD1 cannot be checked. The germline V gene encodes CDR1 SGHNT and CDR2 YYREEE (reference sequence). This CDR3 region has 13 residues. The CDR3 sequence: CASSSDRGPEAFF. Full variable domain (rest looked up from reference TRBV5-4 and TRBJ1-1): ETGVTQSPTHLIKTRGQQVTLRCSSQSGHNTVSWYQQALGQGPQFIFQYYREEENGRGNFPPRFSGLQFPNYSSELNVNALELDDSALYLCASSSDRGPEAFFGQGTRLTVV.

The rearrangement links TRBV7-3 to TRBJ2-1; the D call of TRBD2 rests on TCRdb alone, since no DNA is present to check it. This CDR3 is 15 amino acids long. In germline, CDR1 is SGHTA, CDR2 FQGTGA. CDR3 loop: CASSLIAGAYNEQFF.

The chain uses TRBV7-2 and TRBJ2-3. CDR1 SGHTA and CDR2 FQGNSA come from the germline V gene. The CDR3 has 12 residues. The CDR3 sequence: CASSPLERTQYF.

This sequence joins TRBV5-1 and TRBJ2-3; TCRdb proposes TRBD1, but this gene call is untestable without DNA. Germline CDR1 SGHRS, CDR2 YFSETQ. This CDR3 comprises 14 residues. The CDR3 sequence is CASANPRGEDTQYF.

The chain joins TRBV6-4 to TRBJ2-5; there is no DNA to check the TCRdb D call of TRBD2. CDR1 is MRHNA and CDR2 is SNTAGT in the germline V gene. This CDR3 contains 15 residues. CDR3 in amino acids: CASSDGAALQETQYF.